A single sample is the source of the 15 T cell receptor beta chains below, sequenced in a study of blood T cell repertoires in COVID-19. Assay: immunoSEQ multiplex PCR; the TCRdb copy retains only in-frame clones and omits some. Among about 160,000 clones listed, 76% were seen once. Sequenced: peripheral blood. The receptors were gathered from a woman of 80 years or more with acute or convalescent COVID-19.

The chain has TRBV6-2 or TRBV6-3 and TRBJ2-3; 15 nucleotides align to TRBD2. The germline V gene encodes CDR1 MNHEY and CDR2 SVGEGT. V trimming: 4 bases; J trimming: 4 bases; junction bases outside the gene matches: 0. The length of the CDR3 is 15 residues. CDR3 loop: CASSWTSGGADTQYF. The CDR3 DNA reads as TGTGCCAGCAGTTGGACTAGCGGGGGGGCAGATACGCAGTATTTT.

The chain joins TRBV5-1 to TRBJ2-2; TRBD1 matches 8 bases. J was trimmed by 5 bases and V by 4 bases; bases with no gene match: 10. This CDR3 is 16 amino acids long. Germline values: CDR1 SGHRS, CDR2 YFSETQ. Written as DNA, the CDR3 is TGCGCCAGCAGCCCCGTCAACAGGGGGTGGACCGGGGAGCTGTTTTTT. Translating it yields CASSPVNRGWTGELFF.

The rearrangement uses TRBV9 and TRBJ2-7, with D possibly being TRBD2 (6 bases). The germline V gene has CDR1 SGDLS and CDR2 YYNGEE. This CDR3 contains 15 residues. Deletions cut 2 bases from V and 0 bases from J, with 12 bases between. The CDR3 nucleotides are TGTGCCAGCAGCGTCGCCCCCGGGAGCTCCTACGAGCAGTACTTC. Protein sequence: CASSVAPGSSYEQYF.

This chain uses TRBV27 with TRBJ2-7; 8 nucleotides align to TRBD2. The CDR3 is 17 amino acids. V lost 6 bases and J lost 5; bases outside the gene matches: 18. CDR1 and CDR2 (germline): MNHEY, SMNVEV (reference sequence). The CDR3 DNA is TGTGCCAGCAGAAACCGCCCGGGGCTAGCGGGCTTCCACGAGCAGTACTTC. This codes for CASRNRPGLAGFHEQYF.

This chain uses TRBV5-6 with TRBJ1-2; D may be TRBD1 (6 bases). V was shortened by 0 bases and J by 2 bases, with 8 bases between the two germline ends. Per germline, CDR1 SGHDT and CDR2 YYEEEE. The CDR3 is made up of 14 amino acids. This CDR3 reads CASSLGQENYGYTF. CDR3 in DNA: TGTGCCAGCAGCTTGGGACAGGAAAACTATGGCTACACCTTC. Full variable domain (outside the CDR3, taken from reference TRBV5-6 and TRBJ1-2): DAGVTQSPTHLIKTRGQQVTLRCSPKSGHDTVSWYQQALGQGPQFIFQYYEEEERQRGNFPDRFSGHQFPNYSSELNVNALLLGDSALYLCASSLGQENYGYTFGSGTRLTVV.

This rearrangement joins TRBV7-8 to TRBJ2-5; 12 bases fit TRBD2. CDR3 size: 17 residues. The ends lost 3 bases at V and 1 base at J; junction bases unmatched: 6. From germline, CDR1 is SGHVS and CDR2 FQNEAQ. This CDR3 reads CASSFGGTSGFQETQYF. The DNA of the CDR3 is TGTGCCAGCAGCTTCGGGGGGACTAGCGGGTTCCAAGAGACCCAGTACTTC.

The chain recombines TRBV6-5 with TRBJ2-1, with D tentatively TRBD1 (5 bases). Trimming took off 7 bases at V and 4 bases at J, with 14 bases between the two ends. Germline CDR1 is MNHEY and CDR2 is SVGAGI. The CDR3 is 14 amino acids. CDR3 nucleotide sequence: TGTGCCAGCACCCAATTGGGGCTGTACAATGAGCAGTTCTTC. This translates into CASTQLGLYNEQFF.

The table lists this clone with a few counts. The chain links TRBV29-1 to TRBJ2-3, with D possibly TRBD2 on 5 matching bases. Trimming left V 6 bases short and J 4 bases short, with 14 bases between. CDR1 is SQVTM, CDR2 ANQGSEA, per germline. The CDR3 has 13 residues. CDR3 in DNA: TGCAGCGTGGCAAAAGGAGGCTCAGATACGCAGTATTTT. It is translated as CSVAKGGSDTQYF.

The rearrangement joins TRBV28 to TRBJ1-5, with a tentative D call TRBD1 (5 bases). V lost 11 bases and J 2 bases, leaving 19 bases between the germline ends. The germline V gene encodes CDR1 MDHEN and CDR2 SYDVKM. This CDR3 contains 15 residues. This CDR3 reads CASREGTRGNQPQHF. CDR3 sequence (DNA): TGTGCCTCGAGGGAGGGCACCAGGGGCAATCAGCCCCAGCATTTT.

CDR3 protein: CASSILIGTANQPQHF. In DNA form, the CDR3 reads TGTGCCAGTAGTATTTTAATTGGGACAGCGAATCAGCCCCAGCATTTT. This chain joins TRBV19 and TRBJ1-5; 7 bases are shared with TRBD1. Germline V lookup: CDR1 LNHDA, CDR2 SQIVND (reference sequence). This CDR3 is built from 16 residues. Unmatched junction bases numbered 9, after V lost 3 bases and J lost 4 bases.

J is TRBJ2-2 and V is TRBV18; tentatively, D is TRBD1 (5 bases). CDR3 length: 17 residues. Germline assignment: CDR1 KGHSH and CDR2 LQKENI. V was clipped by 3 bases and J by 6 bases, with 20 bases between them. The CDR3 loop reads CASSPDTLGAQPGELFF. The CDR3 region has the DNA TGTGCCAGCTCACCGGACACCCTAGGGGCCCAACCCGGGGAGCTGTTTTTT.

The CDR3 here is CASSLWERGYTF. The DNA for the CDR3 is TGTGCCAGCAGTTTGTGGGAGAGAGGCTACACCTTC. V gene TRBV12-3 or TRBV12-4 combines with J gene TRBJ1-2; D is uncertain. The CDR3 loop spans 12 amino acids. The V gene lost 3 bases and the J gene lost 8 bases, with 10 bases spanning the gap.

Here the CDR3 DNA reads TGCGCCAGCAGCCAAGAGGCAGGGGGCACTTCCACTGAAGCTTTCTTT. Encoded protein: CASSQEAGGTSTEAFF. The chain uses TRBV4-1 and TRBJ1-1; TRBD1 matches 8 bases. This CDR3 has 16 residues. After removal of 0 bases from V and 4 bases from J, the junction contained 7 bases not matched to a gene. Germline loops: CDR1 MGHRA, CDR2 YSYEKL.

This clone has a handful of counts. V and J are TRBV19 and TRBJ1-2; 8 bases fit TRBD1. This CDR3 spans 9 amino acids. V was clipped by 8 bases and J by 11 bases; unmatched bases: 1. Germline CDR1 is LNHDA and CDR2 is SQIVND (reference sequence). The chain's CDR3 is CASGQGYTF. The CDR3 DNA reads TGTGCCAGTGGACAGGGTTACACCTTC.

This chain uses TRBV11-3 with TRBJ1-6, with 7 bases fitting TRBD1. Trimming cost V 3 bases and J 7 bases; bases outside gene matches: 3. The CDR3 runs to 14 residues. From germline, CDR1 is SGHNT and CDR2 YENEEA. CDR3 amino acids: CASSFGTANSPLHF. DNA for the CDR3: TGTGCCAGCAGCTTTGGGACAGCAAATTCACCCCTCCACTTT. Using reference TRBV11-3 and TRBJ1-6 for the parts outside the CDR3, the full variable domain is EAGVVQSPRYKIIEKKQPVAFWCNPISGHNTLYWYLQNLGQGPELLIRYENEEAVDDSQLPKDRFSAERLKGVDSTLKIQPAELGDSAVYLCASSFGTANSPLHFGNGTRLTVT.